A single sample gave rise to the 4 T cell receptor beta chains below, sequenced in a study of radiation and T cells in renal cell carcinoma. Time point denoted: baseline pretreatment blood. Documented treatment: 15 Gy SBRT to primary tumor, nephrectomy 4 weeks later. Assay used: immunoSEQ multiplex PCR; TCRdb lists only in-frame clones, some missing. The table lists 130,000 to 150,000 clones, about 85% of them singletons. Sequenced material: blood, taken from a patient whose treatment included radiotherapy and nephrectomy. These receptors originate from a woman in her seventies with renal cell carcinoma.

This clone showed up just once. This chain uses TRBV19 with TRBJ2-1, with 7 bases matching TRBD2. V gave up 8 bases and J gave up 3 bases; unmatched junction bases: 1. CDR3 length equals 12 residues. Germline CDR1 reads LNHDA; CDR2 reads SQIVND (reference sequence). The DNA for the CDR3 is TGTGCCAGTGGGACTAACTACAATGAGCAGTTCTTC. This translates into CASGTNYNEQFF.

J is TRBJ2-5 and V is TRBV19; the D gene could be TRBD1 or TRBD2 (5 bases each). The CDR3 runs 16 residues. V was pared by 3 bases and J by 2 bases, with 16 bases between. The germline gives CDR1 LNHDA, CDR2 SQIVND (reference sequence). CDR3 sequence: CASSIPRGRLQETQYF. The CDR3 DNA reads as TGTGCCAGTAGTATCCCTCGGGGCCGACTACAAGAGACCCAGTACTTC.

The table lists this clone with a few counts. This sequence joins TRBV7-9 and TRBJ1-2; TRBD1 matches at 12 bases. The CDR3 spans 13 residues. Per the germline V gene, CDR1 is SEHNR and CDR2 is FQNEAQ (reference sequence). The ends lost 4 bases at V and 9 bases at J; junction bases unmatched: 3. As DNA, the CDR3 is TGTGCCAGCAGCTGGGGACAGGGGGCTAGCTACACCTTC. Protein: CASSWGQGASYTF.

The CDR3 is CASSAIEEGATNEKLFF. In DNA form, the CDR3 reads TGCGCCAGCAGTGCTATCGAGGAGGGGGCAACTAATGAAAAACTGTTTTTT. The rearrangement uses TRBV10-1 and TRBJ1-4; maybe TRBD1 (6 bases). The CDR3 is 17 amino acids. V lost 4 bases, J lost 0 bases, and 15 bases lay in between. Germline V CDR1 and CDR2: WNHNN, SYGVQD (reference sequence).